The next 6 T cell receptor beta chains were all read from a single sample in a study of T cell changes during pregnancy in multiple sclerosis. Repertoires were generated with immunoSEQ multiplex PCR, while TCRdb's copy carries only in-frame clones and drops some. The sample shows some 52,000 clones, 92% of them seen only once. The sequencing used CD4+ T cells from peripheral blood mononuclear cells, collected in the third trimester of pregnancy. All receptors derive from a female donor with multiple sclerosis, enrolled in a pregnancy study.

CDR3 sequence: CASSRTIDGQPQHF. CDR3 sequence (DNA): TGCGCCAGCAGCCGCACTATTGATGGGCAGCCCCAGCATTTT. V is TRBV4-3 and J is TRBJ1-5; D is uncertain. V was shortened by 4 bases and J by 7 bases, with 14 bases between the two germline ends. Germline values: CDR1 LGHNA, CDR2 YSLEER. The CDR3 loop spans 14 amino acids.

This clone occurred once. The chain carries TRBV9 and TRBJ2-2; D uncertain. From germline, CDR1 is SGDLS and CDR2 YYNGEE. V lost 1 base and J lost 1, with 5 bases in between. The CDR3 sequence is 14 residues long. The CDR3 spells CASSVSGNTGELFF. DNA for the CDR3: TGTGCCAGCAGCGTATCAGGGAACACCGGGGAGCTGTTTTTT. Using reference TRBV9 and TRBJ2-2 for the parts outside the CDR3, the full variable domain is DSGVTQTPKHLITATGQRVTLRCSPRSGDLSVYWYQQSLDQGLQFLIQYYNGEERAKGNILERFSAQQFPDLHSELNLSSLELGDSALYFCASSVSGNTGELFFGEGSRLTVL.

Here the CDR3 DNA reads TGTGCCAGCAGCCAAGATCAGGCTAAATCGGGAGAGCAGTACTTC. This gives the protein CASSQDQAKSGEQYF. The chain has TRBV4-2 and TRBJ2-7, with D maybe TRBD2 (5 bases). This CDR3 has 15 amino acids. Between the trimmed V and J ends, which lost 0 bases and 7 bases, there was a span of 16 bases. In germline, CDR1 is LGHNA, CDR2 YNFKEQ.

The chain has TRBV12-5 and TRBJ2-1; D possibly corresponds to TRBD1 (5 bases). V was cut by 7 bases and J by 5 bases, with 9 bases left in between. The CDR3 consists of 12 residues. Germline CDR1 is LGHNT and CDR2 is FRNRAP. The chain's CDR3 is CASAPGNNEQFF. The CDR3 DNA reads as TGTGCTAGTGCCCCAGGGAACAATGAGCAGTTCTTC.

This chain uses TRBV4-3 with TRBJ2-5; 9 nucleotides line up with TRBD1. This CDR3 is built from 17 residues. V shed 0 bases and J 2 bases; nucleotides not matched to a gene: 7. Germline V gives CDR1 LGHNA, CDR2 YSLEER. As DNA, the CDR3 is TGCGCCAGCAGCCAAGATTTAACAGGGGGCGCGCAAGAGACCCAGTACTTC. Translation gives CASSQDLTGGAQETQYF.

This clone was recorded only once. The rearrangement links TRBV10-3 to TRBJ2-1; TRBD1 matches at 7 bases. Germline V gene lookup returns CDR1 ENHRY and CDR2 SYGVKD. This CDR3 is 15 amino acids long. V lost 4 bases, J lost 2 bases, and 5 bases stayed unmatched. For the CDR3, the DNA is TGTGCCATCAGTGGTGACAGGGCCCCCTACAATGAGCAGTTCTTC. This codes for CAISGDRAPYNEQFF.